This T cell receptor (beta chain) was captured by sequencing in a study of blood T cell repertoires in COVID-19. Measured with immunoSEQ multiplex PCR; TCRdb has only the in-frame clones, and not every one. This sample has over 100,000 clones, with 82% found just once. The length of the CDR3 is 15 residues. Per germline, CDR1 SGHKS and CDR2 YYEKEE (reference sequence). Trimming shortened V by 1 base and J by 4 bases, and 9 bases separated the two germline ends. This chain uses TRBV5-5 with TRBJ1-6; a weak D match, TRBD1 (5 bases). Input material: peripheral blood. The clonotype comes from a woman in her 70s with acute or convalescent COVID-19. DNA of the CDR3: TGTGCCAGCAGCTTGCAACCAGGGTATAATTCACCCCTCCACTTT. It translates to CASSLQPGYNSPLHF.